What follows are 2 T cell receptor beta chains derived from one specimen sequenced in a study of T cells in Graves' hyperthyroidism and ophthalmopathy. Using RNA transcripts as the source, TCR beta CDR3 regions were amplified. In the first-round RT-PCR of the TCR CDR3, the HTBI primer set was used. A single record per CDR3 protein comes from TCRdb applying MiXCR to the multiplex PCR reads. The top ten clones hold approximately 35% of a sample with about 350,000 distinct CDR3 sequences, about an eighth of them seen once. The specimen was blood. The receptors were gathered from a woman between 40 and 55 years old with Graves' ophthalmopathy.

The chain couples TRBV6-5 to TRBJ2-3, with D unresolved. V lost 2 bases, J lost 11 bases, and 14 bases lay in between. This CDR3 is built from 13 residues. Germline CDR1 is MNHEY and CDR2 is SVGAGI. The DNA of the CDR3 is TGTGCCAGCAGTTACGCAGGAATTAGCTGGCAGTATTTT. It translates to CASSYAGISWQYF.

This clonotype was seen many times. The V and J genes are TRBV7-8 and TRBJ2-5; 12 bases are a match to TRBD2. The germline gives CDR1 SGHVS, CDR2 FQNEAQ. The CDR3 contains 18 residues. J lost 1 base, V lost 4 bases, and 10 bases had no gene match. The CDR3 loop reads CASSSLGTSGSSQETQYF. The CDR3 nucleotides read TGTGCCAGCAGCTCACTCGGGACTAGCGGGTCCTCCCAAGAGACCCAGTACTTC.